Sequencing of this T cell receptor beta chain was carried out in a study of cytomegalovirus exposure and HLA in healthy donors. Comment on this clone: Its antigen remains unidentified.

PCR was performed using 60 Vbeta and 13 Jbeta primers. Original methodology: Later reanalysis found approximately 80 million unique TCR beta chains, about 11 million of them shared. The repertoire was sequenced with immunoSEQ multiplex PCR; TCRdb's copy has only in-frame clones and lacks some. V, J and clone size reflect that table, while D and trimming were determined from the DNA. The data contain more than 110,000 clones, more than 75% of them singletons. The germline CDR1 and CDR2 sequences are SNHLY and FYNNEI. Trimming removed 3 bases at V and 4 bases at J, with 12 bases between. This CDR3 is 15 amino acids long. General study findings and limits: Most sequenced TCRs were rare (though some public TCRs occurred in many donors). Fewer N-insertions than the approximately 700-donor mean were reportedly shown by an Asian-associated ancestry cluster in a later analysis. Specificity of three CMV-associated chains for CMV antigens was verified in vitro.

The chain has TRBV2 and TRBJ2-2; D is perhaps TRBD2 (5 bases). This receptor was taken from a female donor in good health and CMV-seronegative. The sample consisted of PBMCs. This chain's CDR3 is CASSDSDFVTGELFF. CDR3 DNA: TGTGCCAGCAGTGACTCGGACTTTGTCACCGGGGAGCTGTTTTTT.